The present T cell receptor beta chain was sequenced within a study of beta chain features in type 1 diabetes. Study-wide context: There were about 110,000,000 sorted cells examined across all samples.

Overall study findings and caveats: Moderately but significantly shorter TCRB CDR3s were found in Type 1 diabetes patients in all four CD4+ subsets. Patients with type 1 diabetes showed fewer VDJ junction insertions and more deletions. Patients' naive, central memory and regulatory TCRB repertoires appeared more alike than those of healthy donors.

CDR1 and CDR2 from the germline V gene are SGDLS and YYNGEE. This CDR3 contains 14 residues. The V end was cut by 4 bases, the J end by 4 bases, with 11 bases between. Every isolated RNA sample was fully reverse transcribed, so sequencing captured expressed TCRB transcripts. TCRdb keeps only in-frame clones here, not all; method: immunoSEQ multiplex PCR. Among 640,000 or so clones listed, roughly 13% were seen once. This clone was detected a few times. The antigen is not known. Sequencing used naive CD4+ T cells from blood. The chain uses TRBV9 and TRBJ1-4; possible D gene TRBD1, 5 bases. The sequence came from a man aged 18-30 years with type 1 diabetes. The CDR3 region is CASSWGSSNEKLFF. The CDR3 bases are TGTGCCAGCAGCTGGGGCAGCAGTAATGAAAAACTGTTTTTT.